This T cell receptor (beta chain) was captured in a study of blood T cell repertoires in COVID-19. The overall study: PBMCs, B-cell-depleted T cells, or T cells were the source of the cDNA or gDNA that made up the material.

The CDR3 is 14 residues long. Between the trimmed V and J ends, which lost 6 bases and 3 bases, there was a span of 12 bases. Germline-derived CDR1 and CDR2 are MNHEY and SMNVEV (reference sequence). Data came from immunoSEQ multiplex PCR; TCRdb stores just in-frame clones and leaves some out. The repertoire holds around 250,000 clones, almost 85% seen once, with around 2% in the top ten. The V gene is TRBV27, the J gene TRBJ1-3; a possible D gene is TRBD1 (5 bases). What was sequenced was peripheral blood. The clonotype originates from an elderly woman with acute or convalescent COVID-19. CDR3 sequence (DNA): TGTGCCAGCAGGGAAAACAGGAATGGAAACACCATATATTTT. This encodes CASRENRNGNTIYF.